The rows below give T cell receptor beta chains drawn from one sample of a study of blood T cells in healthy people across ages. TCRdb processed the 5' RACE reads anew with MiXCR; each CDR3 protein has one entry. The table records almost 300,000 distinct CDR3 sequences, around 30% of them present only once. Sequences were obtained from blood. Source of these receptors: a woman in her 70s in good health. Each CDR3 is given with its conserved first and last residue. D genes are given only for firm matches. Clone size is not always given. Where it is, it says once, few, many or a class for expanded clones.

clone_size,d_call,v_call,cdr3_length,j_call,cdr3_nt,cdr3_aa
-,-,TRBV5-1,12,TRBJ1-1,TGCGCCAGCAGGTCCGTTAACACTGAAGCTTTCTTT,CASRSVNTEAFF
-,TRBD2,TRBV29-1,13,TRBJ2-3,TGCAGCGGCCGGACTAGACACACAGATACGCAGTATTTT,CSGRTRHTDTQYF
many,TRBD1,TRBV5-1,14,TRBJ2-5,TGCGCCAGCAGCTTCCAGGGGGACCAAGAGACCCAGTACTTC,CASSFQGDQETQYF
-,TRBD1,TRBV6-2/TRBV6-3,19,TRBJ2-5,TGTGCCAGCAGTTACTTGGGTGGGACAGACTCCCGGAACCAAGAGACCCAGTACTTC,CASSYLGGTDSRNQETQYF
-,-,TRBV3-1,14,TRBJ1-2,TGTGCCAGCAGCCGAGGACAGACCTACTATGGCTACACCTTC,CASSRGQTYYGYTF
-,TRBD1,TRBV9,14,TRBJ2-7,TGTGCCAGCAGCCTGGGACAGGGGGGCTACGAGCAGTACTTC,CASSLGQGGYEQYF
-,-,TRBV29-1,12,TRBJ2-3,TGCAGCGTTGAACAGACTACAGATACGCAGTATTTT,CSVEQTTDTQYF
-,TRBD1,TRBV28,16,TRBJ1-6,TGTGCCAGCAAGATTTCCGGGACAGGGTTTGGCTCACCCCTCCACTTT,CASKISGTGFGSPLHF
-,-,TRBV28,16,TRBJ1-1,TGTGCCAGCAAAGACAGACCCCTCAAGCAGAACACTGAAGCTTTCTTT,CASKDRPLKQNTEAFF
few,TRBD1,TRBV3-1,14,TRBJ2-4,TGTGCCAGCAGCCAAGCCAGGGGGAAAAACATTCAGTACTTC,CASSQARGKNIQYF
-,TRBD2,TRBV20-1,16,TRBJ2-3,TGCAGTGCTAGAGGCGGAACGGGAGGGCTCACAGATACGCAGTATTTT,CSARGGTGGLTDTQYF
few,-,TRBV5-1,13,TRBJ1-1,TGCGCCAGCAGCTACGCAGTGAACACTGAAGCTTTCTTT,CASSYAVNTEAFF
many,TRBD1,TRBV27,15,TRBJ1-4,TGTGCCAGCAGTGATCCGGGACAGGGATGGGAAAAACTGTTTTTT,CASSDPGQGWEKLFF
few,-,TRBV27,17,TRBJ2-7,TGTGCCAGCAGTAGAACCCGTTTTAAAGCGGAAATCTACGAGCAGTACTTC,CASSRTRFKAEIYEQYF
-,-,TRBV10-3,14,TRBJ2-7,TGTGCCATCAGTGAATCCAGCAGGAGCTACGAGCAGTACTTC,CAISESSRSYEQYF
few,TRBD1,TRBV10-3,13,TRBJ2-5,TGTGCCATCAGGGGACAGGGTGGGGAGACCCAGTACTTC,CAIRGQGGETQYF
-,-,TRBV6-5,11,TRBJ1-2,TGTGCCAGCAGTTCGATCTATGGCTACACCTTC,CASSSIYGYTF
-,-,TRBV2,12,TRBJ2-7,TGTGCCAGCAGGACGGACCTAGGCGAGCAGTACTTC,CASRTDLGEQYF
few,TRBD2,TRBV10-3,14,TRBJ2-7,TGTGCCATCAGCGGTACCGGGGGGACCTACGAGCAGTACTTC,CAISGTGGTYEQYF
few,-,TRBV29-1,14,TRBJ2-7,TGCAGCGTCGGGGTAGGGACTCCATGGTACGAGCAGTACTTC,CSVGVGTPWYEQYF
-,-,TRBV5-1,16,TRBJ1-6,TGCGCCAGCAGCTTGGCAACGGACCCACGGGCGTCACCCCTCCACTTT,CASSLATDPRASPLHF
few,-,TRBV4-2,14,TRBJ2-1,TGTGCCAGCAGCCTTGGTACAGCCGAGGGCGAGCAGTTCTTC,CASSLGTAEGEQFF
-,-,TRBV3-1,15,TRBJ1-1,TGTGCCAGCAACCAAGGGGAGGGAGGGGGTCGTTCGTCTTTCTTT,CASNQGEGGGRSSFF
few,TRBD2,TRBV6-5,17,TRBJ2-1,TGTGCCAGCAGTTACTCCCCCCCTAGCGGGATTCACAATGAGCAGTTCTTC,CASSYSPPSGIHNEQFF
few,-,TRBV5-1,15,TRBJ2-7,TGCGCCAGCAGATATAACGACCGTGCCTCCTACGAGCAGTACTTC,CASRYNDRASYEQYF
many,-,TRBV5-1,13,TRBJ1-1,TGCGCCAGCAGCCCCGGACGGAACTCAGAAGCTTTCTTT,CASSPGRNSEAFF
few,TRBD1,TRBV7-9,15,TRBJ1-6,TGTGCCAGCAGGCAGGACAGGGGAAATAATTCACCCCTCCACTTT,CASRQDRGNNSPLHF
few,TRBD2,TRBV28,15,TRBJ2-1,TGTGCCAGCAGTTTAAGCGGGAAGGGTAGGAATGAGCAGTTCTTC,CASSLSGKGRNEQFF
-,TRBD1,TRBV6-5,15,TRBJ2-7,TGTGCCAGCAGTTATACCCGGACAGGGAGCAACGAGCAGTACTTC,CASSYTRTGSNEQYF
-,-,TRBV7-2,15,TRBJ2-1,TGTGCCAGCAGCCAGGGGGGCAGGGTGGACAATGAGCAGTTCTTC,CASSQGGRVDNEQFF
few,TRBD1,TRBV20-1,15,TRBJ2-7,TGCAGTGCACCCGACAGGGGCCAACAGACCTACGAGCAGTACTTC,CSAPDRGQQTYEQYF
-,-,TRBV7-2,14,TRBJ2-5,TGTGCCAGCAGCTCCCAGGGAATTCAAGAGACCCAGTACTTC,CASSSQGIQETQYF
many,-,TRBV29-1,12,TRBJ1-1,TGCAGCGTTGTAGGGTCATACACTGAAGCTTTCTTT,CSVVGSYTEAFF
-,-,TRBV15,13,TRBJ1-2,TGTGCCACCAGCAGAGATCTCGGTGGGTTCTTTCTCTTC,CATSRDLGGFFLF
-,TRBD2,TRBV6-5,16,TRBJ2-7,TGTGCCAGCAGAAAGGCCGGGACTAGCGGGTTTAACGAGCAGTACTTC,CASRKAGTSGFNEQYF
many,TRBD1,TRBV5-1,14,TRBJ1-1,TGCGCCAGCGGTGTACAGGGGGCAAGGACTGAAGCTTTCTTT,CASGVQGARTEAFF
-,-,TRBV28,15,TRBJ2-4,TGTGCCAGCAGTTACGCGGAAGGGGCCAAAAACATTCAGTACTTC,CASSYAEGAKNIQYF
few,TRBD1,TRBV20-1,17,TRBJ1-1,TGCAGTGCTAGAGAGGCCGGGACAGGTGCTGGGAACACTGAAGCTTTCTTT,CSAREAGTGAGNTEAFF
many,-,TRBV5-1,14,TRBJ1-1,TGCGCCAGCAGCTCTGGACAGCCGAACACTGAAGCTTTCTTT,CASSSGQPNTEAFF
few,TRBD1,TRBV13,15,TRBJ1-4,TGTGCCAGCAGCTTAGTCGGGACAGGGAATGAAAAACTGTTTTTT,CASSLVGTGNEKLFF
-,-,TRBV21-1,12,TRBJ2-7,TGTGCCAGCAGCAAAAGCAGTTACGAGCAGTACTTC,CASSKSSYEQYF
-,-,TRBV7-6,16,TRBJ2-5,TGTGCCAGCAGCTTAGCACCTTCCGGGGCCCAAGAGACCCAGTACTTC,CASSLAPSGAQETQYF
-,-,TRBV5-1,16,TRBJ2-7,TGCGCCAGCAGCTTTATACTAGCAGGACCACAATCTGCGCAGTACTTC,CASSFILAGPQSAQYF
many,-,TRBV14,14,TRBJ2-1,TGTGCCAGCAGCCACTTTAACAGTTACAATGAGCAGTTCTTC,CASSHFNSYNEQFF
few,TRBD1,TRBV27,14,TRBJ2-4,TGTGCCAGCAGTTTCAATGGACAGGGAAACATTCAGTACTTC,CASSFNGQGNIQYF
few,TRBD2,TRBV7-2,17,TRBJ2-1,TGTGCCAGCAGCCTAAGGACTAGCCGATACTCCTACAATGAGCAGTTCTTC,CASSLRTSRYSYNEQFF
-,TRBD2,TRBV6-2/TRBV6-3,15,TRBJ2-7,TGTGCCAGCAGTGGTAGACTAGCGGTCTCCTACGAGCAGTACTTC,CASSGRLAVSYEQYF